This is a list of T cell receptor beta chains from one sample in a study of T cell responses to AZD1222 COVID-19 vaccine. TCRdb keeps only in-frame clones here, not all; method: immunoSEQ multiplex PCR. The repertoire includes about 140,000 clones, about 90% of them detected once, and 5.5% sits in the top ten. This material consisted of peripheral blood, taken on day 0 of AZD1222 vaccination. These receptors all stem from an adult in good health. The CDR3 runs from the conserved cysteine through the conserved F or W. D genes are given only for firm matches. Rows may omit the clone size; those that give it use once, few, many or a size class.

abundance,j_gene,v_gene,d_gene,CDR3aa,CDR3nt
NA,TRBJ2-5,TRBV7-9,NA,CASSLKAGLSETQYF,TGTGCCAGCAGCTTAAAGGCAGGGCTTTCGGAGACCCAGTACTTC
NA,TRBJ2-7,TRBV7-9,TRBD1,CASSLAQGQGTYEQYF,TGTGCCAGCAGCTTAGCGCAGGGACAGGGAACGTACGAGCAGTACTTC
once,TRBJ2-7,TRBV7-9,NA,CASSPRELSSYEQYF,TGTGCCAGCAGCCCTAGGGAACTTAGCTCCTACGAGCAGTACTTC
once,TRBJ1-4,TRBV11-2,NA,CASSLGLNEKLFF,TGTGCCAGCAGCTTGGGGTTGAATGAAAAACTGTTTTTT
NA,TRBJ2-2,TRBV6-5,TRBD2,CASSYSPSGRTGELFF,TGTGCCAGCAGTTACTCACCTAGCGGGAGGACCGGGGAGCTGTTTTTT
NA,TRBJ2-2,TRBV11-1,TRBD1,CASSLEGTGAGELFF,TGTGCCAGCAGCTTAGAGGGGACAGGGGCCGGGGAGCTGTTTTTT
once,TRBJ1-6,TRBV9,NA,CASSAEPIGARGSPLHF,TGTGCCAGCAGCGCGGAGCCCATAGGGGCCAGGGGTTCACCCCTCCACTTT
NA,TRBJ2-6,TRBV4-3,NA,CASSQVTATGANVLTF,TGCGCCAGCAGCCAAGTTACAGCTACTGGGGCCAACGTCCTGACTTTC
NA,TRBJ1-4,TRBV28,TRBD1,CASSRGGQGAEKLFF,TGTGCCAGCAGTCGAGGAGGACAGGGAGCTGAAAAACTGTTTTTT
NA,TRBJ1-1,TRBV27,NA,CASSLSVATEAFF,TGTGCCAGCAGTTTATCCGTTGCCACTGAAGCTTTCTTT
NA,TRBJ2-2,TRBV4-3,NA,CASSQVAGTGELFF,TGCGCCAGCAGCCAAGTTGCAGGCACCGGGGAGCTGTTTTTT
NA,TRBJ2-5,TRBV7-8,NA,CASSLFRSPGYSETQYF,TGTGCCAGCAGCTTATTCCGGAGTCCAGGTTATTCAGAGACCCAGTACTTC
NA,TRBJ2-7,TRBV11-2,TRBD1,CASSPRDRAYEQYF,TGTGCCAGCAGCCCCCGGGACAGGGCCTACGAGCAGTACTTC
NA,TRBJ2-1,TRBV7-9,TRBD1,CASSPRQGIGEQFF,TGTGCCAGCAGCCCTCGACAGGGGATAGGGGAGCAGTTCTTC
few,TRBJ1-2,TRBV5-1,TRBD1,CASSLGGTGRATYGYTF,TGCGCCAGCAGCTTGGGGGGGACAGGCCGAGCAACCTATGGCTACACCTTC
NA,TRBJ2-7,TRBV7-3,TRBD1,CASSLYRDSYEQYF,TGTGCCAGCAGCCTATACCGGGACAGCTACGAGCAGTACTTC
NA,TRBJ2-7,TRBV9,TRBD1,CASSEGQGRSYEQYF,TGTGCCAGCAGCGAGGGACAGGGGAGGTCCTACGAGCAGTACTTC
NA,TRBJ2-1,TRBV28,NA,CASIPLRGGYNEQFF,TGTGCCAGCATCCCCCTAAGGGGGGGATACAATGAGCAGTTCTTC
NA,TRBJ1-3,TRBV23-1,NA,CASSQPQVSRGNTIYF,TGCGCCAGCAGTCAACCCCAGGTCTCGCGGGGAAACACCATATATTTT
NA,TRBJ2-5,TRBV7-2,TRBD1,CASTPGQPQETQYF,TGTGCCAGCACGCCGGGACAGCCCCAAGAGACCCAGTACTTC
NA,TRBJ2-7,TRBV7-9,NA,CASSSGQGGNEQYF,TGTGCCAGCAGCTCCGGCCAGGGCGGCAACGAGCAGTACTTC
NA,TRBJ1-4,TRBV27,NA,CATRPGVPGEKLFF,TGTGCCACCAGACCGGGGGTCCCTGGTGAAAAACTGTTTTTT
NA,TRBJ1-6,TRBV6-5,NA,CASSYSGQNSPLHF,TGTGCCAGCAGTTACTCTGGGCAAAATTCACCCCTCCACTTT
NA,TRBJ2-1,TRBV6-2/TRBV6-3,NA,CASSYKLATAYNEQFF,TGTGCCAGCAGTTACAAGCTAGCGACAGCCTACAATGAGCAGTTCTTC
NA,TRBJ2-7,TRBV6-2/TRBV6-3,TRBD2,CASSEGGSNEQYF,TGTGCCAGCAGTGAGGGAGGGTCAAACGAGCAGTACTTC
NA,TRBJ1-5,TRBV6-4,TRBD1,CASSDDRAGQPQHF,TGTGCCAGCAGTGACGACAGGGCTGGCCAGCCCCAGCATTTT
NA,TRBJ2-3,TRBV9,NA,CASSPVPSPSTDTQYF,TGTGCCAGCAGCCCCGTCCCCAGCCCTAGCACAGATACGCAGTATTTT